This T cell receptor beta chain was recovered during a study of OX40 agonist ivuxolimab in advanced cancers. Study-level points and caveats: Also present in some nonresponders was a low level of normalized T-cell clonal expansion.

CDR1 and CDR2 from the germline V gene are MNHNS and SASEGT. The CDR3 has 14 amino acids. V lost 7 bases, J lost 3 bases, and 9 bases stayed unmatched. Remarks on this clone: Antigen specificity is unknown.

Method: immunoSEQ multiplex PCR; TCRdb's copy keeps in-frame clones and lacks some. The sample yields 81,000 or so clones, approximately 94% seen once. The receptor comes from an adult with an advanced solid tumor such as melanoma, head and neck, liver or kidney cancer. J is TRBJ2-7 and V is TRBV6-1; TRBD2 matches 7 bases. The starting material was CD4+ or CD8+ T cells sorted from blood, obtained in a trial of the OX40 agonist ivuxolimab. CDR3 in amino acids: CASNQWGGSYEQYF. The CDR3 nucleotides read TGTGCCAGCAATCAATGGGGAGGGAGCTACGAGCAGTACTTC.